This entry lists 2 T cell receptor beta chains sequenced from one sample in a study of vaccination and CD4 T cells after COVID-19. Cultured CD4+ T cell DNA was sequenced using the Oncomine TCR Beta short-read assay. TCRdb called the PCR reads again in MiXCR, with one record for every CDR3 protein. The sample contains 4,000 to 4,500 distinct CDR3 sequences, about 32% of which appear only once. No antigen is known for these receptors. The treatment here: roughly 11-day PBMC culture with coronavirus spike peptide pools or control peptides (ViraFEST assay). Gathering of the CD4+ T cells, from the unexposed donor, took place before the COVID-19 pandemic (2011-2018). The specimen sequenced was CD4+ T cells from blood, cultured in vitro. The receptors come from a human donor in good health.

This clonotype appeared a few times. This may be a read error: a much more frequent sequence differs by one nucleotide. V and J are TRBV6-1 and TRBJ1-2, with 7 nucleotides matching TRBD1. This CDR3 region has 13 residues. Germline values: CDR1 MNHNS, CDR2 SASEGT. V dropped 7 bases and J dropped 2; count of bases not matched to a gene: 4. The CDR3 loop is CASNFRGNYGYTF. In nucleotides, the CDR3 is TGTGCCAGCAATTTCAGGGGGAACTATGGCTACACCTTC.

This rearrangement joins TRBV25-1 to TRBJ1-1; no clear D. V was cut by 6 bases and J by 2 bases, with 10 bases left in between. Germline loops: CDR1 MGHDK, CDR2 SYGVNS. CDR3 size: 13 residues. As DNA, the CDR3 is TGTGCCAGCAGAACGGCTTCAAACACTGAAGCTTTCTTT. The encoded protein is CASRTASNTEAFF.